This T cell receptor beta chain was sequenced in a study of T-cell memory formation after mild COVID-19. The wider study: TCR clusters were mostly confined to one donor each.

V was shortened by 6 bases and J by 2 bases, with 14 bases between the two germline ends. Germline lookup yields CDR1 MNHEY and CDR2 SVGAGI. The CDR3 sequence is 15 residues long. TCRdb recomputed calls from the 5' RACE reads with MiXCR, one row per CDR3 protein. The sample consists of 390,000 or so distinct CDR3 sequences, 15% to 20% of them appearing once. This clonotype has just a few counts. The sample taken for sequencing was PBMCs or a T cell subset sorted from them (not recorded which). The receptor was derived from a man younger than 35 who had mild COVID-19 (a few samples of this study predate the infection). Cell type and time point are not known. The chain is built from TRBV6-5 and TRBJ1-5; D not resolved. CDR3 loop: CASSHLQEGNQPQHF. The CDR3 DNA follows: TGTGCCAGCAGCCACCTTCAGGAGGGCAATCAGCCCCAGCATTTT.